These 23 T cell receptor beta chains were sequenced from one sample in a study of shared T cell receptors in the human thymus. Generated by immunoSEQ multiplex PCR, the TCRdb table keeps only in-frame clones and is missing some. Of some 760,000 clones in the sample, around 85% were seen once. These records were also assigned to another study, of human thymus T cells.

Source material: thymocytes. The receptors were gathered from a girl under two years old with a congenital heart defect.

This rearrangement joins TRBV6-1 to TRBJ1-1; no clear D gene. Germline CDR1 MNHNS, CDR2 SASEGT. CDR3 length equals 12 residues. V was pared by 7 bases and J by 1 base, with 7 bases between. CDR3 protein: CASKRRNTEAFF. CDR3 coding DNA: TGTGCCAGCAAAAGGAGGAACACTGAAGCTTTCTTT.

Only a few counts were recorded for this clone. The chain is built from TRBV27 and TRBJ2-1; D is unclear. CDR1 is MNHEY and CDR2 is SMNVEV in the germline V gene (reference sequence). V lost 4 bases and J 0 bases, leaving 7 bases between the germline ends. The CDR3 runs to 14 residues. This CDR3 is CASSSVVSYNEQFF. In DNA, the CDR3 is TGTGCCAGCAGTTCCGTAGTCTCCTACAATGAGCAGTTCTTC.

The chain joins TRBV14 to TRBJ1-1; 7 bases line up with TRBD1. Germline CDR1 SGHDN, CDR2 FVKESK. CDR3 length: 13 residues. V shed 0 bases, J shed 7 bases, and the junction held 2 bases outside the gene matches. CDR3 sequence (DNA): TGTGCCAGCAGCCAAGATCGGACAGGTGAAGCTTTCTTT. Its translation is CASSQDRTGEAFF.

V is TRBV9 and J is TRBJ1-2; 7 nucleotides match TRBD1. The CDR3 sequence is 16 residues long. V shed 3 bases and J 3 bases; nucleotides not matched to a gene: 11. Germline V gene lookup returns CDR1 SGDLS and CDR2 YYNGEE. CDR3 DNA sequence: TGTGCCAGCAGCGCAGGGGGACCTCGGACGGACTATGGCTACACCTTC. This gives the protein CASSAGGPRTDYGYTF.

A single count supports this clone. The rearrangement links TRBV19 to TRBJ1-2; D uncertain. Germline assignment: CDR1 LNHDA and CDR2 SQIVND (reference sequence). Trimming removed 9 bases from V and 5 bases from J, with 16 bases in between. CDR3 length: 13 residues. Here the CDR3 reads CASTYPSGYGYTF. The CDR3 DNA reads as TGTGCCAGCACCTACCCCTCGGGTTATGGCTACACCTTC. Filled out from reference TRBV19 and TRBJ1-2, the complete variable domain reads DGGITQSPKYLFRKEGQNVTLSCEQNLNHDAMYWYRQDPGQGLRLIYYSQIVNDFQKGDIAEGYSVSREKKESFPLTVTSAQKNPTAFYLCASTYPSGYGYTFGSGTRLTVV.

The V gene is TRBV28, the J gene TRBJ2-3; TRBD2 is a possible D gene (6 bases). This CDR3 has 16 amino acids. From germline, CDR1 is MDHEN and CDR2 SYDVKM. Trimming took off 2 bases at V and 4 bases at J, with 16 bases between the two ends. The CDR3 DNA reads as TGTGCCAGCAGTTTAGTGCGGGGCTTGTCGGCAGATACGCAGTATTTT. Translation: CASSLVRGLSADTQYF.

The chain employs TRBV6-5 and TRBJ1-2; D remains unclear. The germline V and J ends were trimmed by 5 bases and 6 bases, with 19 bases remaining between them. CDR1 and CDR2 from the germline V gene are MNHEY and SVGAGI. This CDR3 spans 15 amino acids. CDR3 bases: TGTGCCAGCAGTAGGACTCCCGAAGGCATGAATGGCTACACCTTC. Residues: CASSRTPEGMNGYTF.

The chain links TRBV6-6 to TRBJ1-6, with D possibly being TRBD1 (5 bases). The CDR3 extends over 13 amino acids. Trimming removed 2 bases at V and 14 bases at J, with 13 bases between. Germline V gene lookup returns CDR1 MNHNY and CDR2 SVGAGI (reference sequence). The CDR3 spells CASSYGGAITLHF. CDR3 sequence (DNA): TGTGCCAGCAGTTACGGCGGGGCCATCACCCTCCACTTT.

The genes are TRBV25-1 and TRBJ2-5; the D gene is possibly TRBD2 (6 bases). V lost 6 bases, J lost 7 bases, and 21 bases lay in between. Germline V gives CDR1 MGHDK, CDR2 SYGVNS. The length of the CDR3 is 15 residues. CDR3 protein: CASRKVLETEGTQYF. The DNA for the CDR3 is TGTGCCAGCAGAAAGGTTCTTGAGACGGAGGGGACCCAGTACTTC. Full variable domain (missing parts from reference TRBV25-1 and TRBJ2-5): EADIYQTPRYLVIGTGKKITLECSQTMGHDKMYWYQQDPGMELHLIHYSYGVNSTEKGDLSSESTVSRIRTEHFPLTLESARPSHTSQYLCASRKVLETEGTQYFGPGTRLLVL.

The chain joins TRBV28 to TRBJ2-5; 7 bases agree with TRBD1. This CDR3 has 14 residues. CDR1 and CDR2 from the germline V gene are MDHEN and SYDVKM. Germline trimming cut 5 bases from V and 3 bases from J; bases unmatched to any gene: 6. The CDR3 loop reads CASSPYDREETQYF. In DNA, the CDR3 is TGTGCCAGCAGTCCCTACGACAGGGAAGAGACCCAGTACTTC.

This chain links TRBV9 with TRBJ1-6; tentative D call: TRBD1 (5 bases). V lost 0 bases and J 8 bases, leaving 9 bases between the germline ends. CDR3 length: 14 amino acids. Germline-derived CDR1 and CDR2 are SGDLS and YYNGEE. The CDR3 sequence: CASSVATADSPLHF. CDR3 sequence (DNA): TGTGCCAGCAGCGTAGCGACAGCTGATTCACCCCTCCACTTT. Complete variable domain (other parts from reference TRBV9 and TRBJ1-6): DSGVTQTPKHLITATGQRVTLRCSPRSGDLSVYWYQQSLDQGLQFLIQYYNGEERAKGNILERFSAQQFPDLHSELNLSSLELGDSALYFCASSVATADSPLHFGNGTRLTVT.

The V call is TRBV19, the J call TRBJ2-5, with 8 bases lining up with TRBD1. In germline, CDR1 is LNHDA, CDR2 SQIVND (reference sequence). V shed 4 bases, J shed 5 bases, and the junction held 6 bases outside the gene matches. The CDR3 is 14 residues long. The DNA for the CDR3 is TGTGCCAGTAGTACTGACAGGGGCGGGGAGACCCAGTACTTC. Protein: CASSTDRGGETQYF. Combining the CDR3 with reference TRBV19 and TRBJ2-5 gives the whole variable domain DGGITQSPKYLFRKEGQNVTLSCEQNLNHDAMYWYRQDPGQGLRLIYYSQIVNDFQKGDIAEGYSVSREKKESFPLTVTSAQKNPTAFYLCASSTDRGGETQYFGPGTRLLVL.

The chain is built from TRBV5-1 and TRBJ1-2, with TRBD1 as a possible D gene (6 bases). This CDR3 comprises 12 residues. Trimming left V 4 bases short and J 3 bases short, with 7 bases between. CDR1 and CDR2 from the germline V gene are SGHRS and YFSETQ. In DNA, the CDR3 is TGCGCCAGCAGCGGGGGCGACTATGGCTACACCTTC. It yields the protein CASSGGDYGYTF.

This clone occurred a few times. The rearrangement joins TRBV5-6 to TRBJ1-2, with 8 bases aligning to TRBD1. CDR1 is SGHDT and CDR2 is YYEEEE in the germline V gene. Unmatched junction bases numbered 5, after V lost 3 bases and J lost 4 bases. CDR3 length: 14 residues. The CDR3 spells CASSSRGLFYGYTF. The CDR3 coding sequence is TGTGCCAGCAGCTCCAGGGGGCTGTTCTATGGCTACACCTTC. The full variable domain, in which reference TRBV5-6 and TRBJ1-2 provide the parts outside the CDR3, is DAGVTQSPTHLIKTRGQQVTLRCSPKSGHDTVSWYQQALGQGPQFIFQYYEEEERQRGNFPDRFSGHQFPNYSSELNVNALLLGDSALYLCASSSRGLFYGYTFGSGTRLTVV.

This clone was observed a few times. The CDR3 sequence is CASNSTGWGTEAFF. As DNA, the CDR3 is TGTGCCAGTAACTCGACAGGGTGGGGCACTGAAGCTTTCTTT. The gene calls are TRBV19 and TRBJ1-1; 7 positions agree with TRBD1. The ends lost 7 bases at V and 4 bases at J; junction bases unmatched: 9. This CDR3 is 14 amino acids long. Germline V gene lookup returns CDR1 LNHDA and CDR2 SQIVND (reference sequence).

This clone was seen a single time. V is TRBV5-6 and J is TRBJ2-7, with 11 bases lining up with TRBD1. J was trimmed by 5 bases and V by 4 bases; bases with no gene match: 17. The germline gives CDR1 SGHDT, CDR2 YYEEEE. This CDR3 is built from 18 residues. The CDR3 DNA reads TGTGCCAGCAGCCCCGGGACAGGGGGTGCCCGTTGGAACCACGAGCAGTACTTC. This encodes CASSPGTGGARWNHEQYF.

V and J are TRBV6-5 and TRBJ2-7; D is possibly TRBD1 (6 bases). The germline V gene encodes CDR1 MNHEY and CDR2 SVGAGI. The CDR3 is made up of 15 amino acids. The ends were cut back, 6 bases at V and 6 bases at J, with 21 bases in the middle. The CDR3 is CASRRTPGHPFEQYF. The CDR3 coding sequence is TGTGCCAGCAGGCGTACTCCGGGACACCCCTTCGAGCAGTACTTC.

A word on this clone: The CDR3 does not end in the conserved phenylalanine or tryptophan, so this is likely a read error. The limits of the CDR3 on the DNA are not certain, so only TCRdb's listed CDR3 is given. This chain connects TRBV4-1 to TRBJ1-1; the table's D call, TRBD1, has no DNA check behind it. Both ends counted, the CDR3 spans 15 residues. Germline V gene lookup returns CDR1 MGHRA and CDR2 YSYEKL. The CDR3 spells CASSPTHLDRVIPTL.

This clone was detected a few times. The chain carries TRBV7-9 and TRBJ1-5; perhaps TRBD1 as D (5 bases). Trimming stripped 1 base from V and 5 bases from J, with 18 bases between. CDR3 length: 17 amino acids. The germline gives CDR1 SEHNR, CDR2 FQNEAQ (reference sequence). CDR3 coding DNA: TGTGCCAGCAGCTTAGATCTGACAGAGAATCATGATCAGCCCCAGCATTTT. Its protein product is CASSLDLTENHDQPQHF.

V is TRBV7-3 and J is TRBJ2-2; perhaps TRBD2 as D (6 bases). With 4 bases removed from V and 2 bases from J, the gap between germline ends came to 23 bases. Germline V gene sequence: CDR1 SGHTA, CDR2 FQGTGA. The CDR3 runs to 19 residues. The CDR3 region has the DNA TGTGCCAGCAGCTGGGGGGACGTTGTGACAGAAACCAACACCGGGGAGCTGTTTTTT. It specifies CASSWGDVVTETNTGELFF.

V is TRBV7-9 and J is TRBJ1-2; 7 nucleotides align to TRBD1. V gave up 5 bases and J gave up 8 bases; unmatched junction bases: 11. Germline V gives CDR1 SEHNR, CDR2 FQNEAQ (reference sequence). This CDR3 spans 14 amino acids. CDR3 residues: CASSHQDRPRGYTF. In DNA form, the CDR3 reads TGTGCCAGCAGCCACCAGGACAGGCCCAGGGGCTACACCTTC.

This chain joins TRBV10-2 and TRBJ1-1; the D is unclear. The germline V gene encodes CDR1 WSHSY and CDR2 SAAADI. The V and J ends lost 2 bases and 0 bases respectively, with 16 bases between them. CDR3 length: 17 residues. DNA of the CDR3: TGCGCCAGCAGTGAGCCACAAGGAAACAGCTTGAACACTGAAGCTTTCTTT. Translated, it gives CASSEPQGNSLNTEAFF.

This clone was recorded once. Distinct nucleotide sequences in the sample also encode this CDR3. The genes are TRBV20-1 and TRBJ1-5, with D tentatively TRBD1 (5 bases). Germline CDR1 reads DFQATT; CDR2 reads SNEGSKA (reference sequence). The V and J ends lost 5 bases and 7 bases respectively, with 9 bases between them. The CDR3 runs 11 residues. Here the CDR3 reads CSARRGQPQHF. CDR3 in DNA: TGCAGTGCTCGCCGGGGGCAGCCCCAGCATTTT.